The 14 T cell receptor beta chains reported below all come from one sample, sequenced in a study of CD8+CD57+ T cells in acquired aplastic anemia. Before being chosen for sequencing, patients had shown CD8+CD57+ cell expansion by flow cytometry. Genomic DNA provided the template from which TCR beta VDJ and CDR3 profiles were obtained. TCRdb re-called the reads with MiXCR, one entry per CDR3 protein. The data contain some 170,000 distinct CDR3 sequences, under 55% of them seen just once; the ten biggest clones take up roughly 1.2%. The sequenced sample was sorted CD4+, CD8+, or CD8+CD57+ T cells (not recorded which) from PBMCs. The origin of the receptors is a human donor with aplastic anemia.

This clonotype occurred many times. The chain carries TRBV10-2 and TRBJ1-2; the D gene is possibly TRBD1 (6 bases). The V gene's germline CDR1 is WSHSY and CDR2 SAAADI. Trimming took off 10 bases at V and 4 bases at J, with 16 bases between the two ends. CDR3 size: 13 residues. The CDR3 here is CATLRGNGYGYTF. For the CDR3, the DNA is TGCGCCACCCTGAGGGGGAACGGCTATGGCTACACCTTC.

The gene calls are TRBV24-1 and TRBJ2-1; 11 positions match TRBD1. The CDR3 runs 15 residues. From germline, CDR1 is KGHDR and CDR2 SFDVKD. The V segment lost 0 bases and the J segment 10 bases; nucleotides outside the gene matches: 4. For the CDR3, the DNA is TGTGCCACCAGTGATTTGGGACAGGGGGCACGGGAGCAGTTCTTC. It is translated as CATSDLGQGAREQFF.

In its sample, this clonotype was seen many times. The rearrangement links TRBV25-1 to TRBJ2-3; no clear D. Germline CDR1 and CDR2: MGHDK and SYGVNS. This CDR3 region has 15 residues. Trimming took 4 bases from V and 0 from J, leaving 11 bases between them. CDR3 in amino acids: CASSGTESSTDTQYF. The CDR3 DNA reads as TGTGCCAGCAGTGGGACGGAGTCTAGCACAGATACGCAGTATTTT.

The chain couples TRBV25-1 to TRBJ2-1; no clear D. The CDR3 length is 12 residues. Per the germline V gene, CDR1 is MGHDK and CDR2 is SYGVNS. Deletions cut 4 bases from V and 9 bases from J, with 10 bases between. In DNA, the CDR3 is TGTGCCAGCAGTGTAACGAATGGTGAGCAGTTCTTC. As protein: CASSVTNGEQFF.

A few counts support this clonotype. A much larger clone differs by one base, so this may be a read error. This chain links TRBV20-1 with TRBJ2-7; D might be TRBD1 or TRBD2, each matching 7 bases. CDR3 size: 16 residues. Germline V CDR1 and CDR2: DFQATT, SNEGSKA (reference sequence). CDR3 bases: TGCAGTGCTGGAGACCTCGACAGGGCACCGGGGGGTGAGCAGTACTTC. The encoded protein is CSAGDLDRAPGGEQYF.

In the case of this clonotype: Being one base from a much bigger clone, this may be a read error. CDR3 in amino acids: CASRSNRDDAFF. Here the CDR3 DNA reads TGTGCCAGCAGATCTAACAGGGATGACGCTTTCTTT. This chain uses TRBV12-3 or TRBV12-4 with TRBJ1-1; possibly TRBD1 for D (6 bases). V dropped 6 bases and J dropped 11 bases, with 16 bases sitting between them. This CDR3 contains 12 residues.

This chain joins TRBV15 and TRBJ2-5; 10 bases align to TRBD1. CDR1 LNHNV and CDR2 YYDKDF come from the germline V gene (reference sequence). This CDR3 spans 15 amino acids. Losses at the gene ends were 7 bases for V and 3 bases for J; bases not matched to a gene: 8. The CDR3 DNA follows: TGTGCCACCACCAAAACCGGGACAGGGGAAGAGACCCAGTACTTC. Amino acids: CATTKTGTGEETQYF.

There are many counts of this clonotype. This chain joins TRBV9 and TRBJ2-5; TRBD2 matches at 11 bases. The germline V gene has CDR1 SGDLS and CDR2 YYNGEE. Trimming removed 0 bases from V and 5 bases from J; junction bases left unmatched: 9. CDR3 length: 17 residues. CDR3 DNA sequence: TGTGCCAGCAGCGTAGATGTAGCGGGGGGGCTCCGGGAGACCCAGTACTTC. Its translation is CASSVDVAGGLRETQYF.

The CDR3 sequence: CAWSVVGAETQYF. The DNA of the CDR3 is TGTGCCTGGAGTGTAGTGGGCGCAGAGACCCAGTACTTC. The chain is built from TRBV30 and TRBJ2-5; no definite D call. The CDR3 runs to 13 residues. V was cut by 0 bases and J by 4 bases, with 9 bases left in between. The germline gives CDR1 GTSNPN, CDR2 SVGIG (reference sequence).

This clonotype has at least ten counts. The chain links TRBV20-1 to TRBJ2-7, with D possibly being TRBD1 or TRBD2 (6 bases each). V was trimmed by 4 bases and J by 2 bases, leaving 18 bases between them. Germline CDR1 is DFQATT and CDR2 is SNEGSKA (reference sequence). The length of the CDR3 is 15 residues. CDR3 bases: TGCAGTGCTAATCACAGGGACTTGACGGCCTACGAGCAGTACTTC. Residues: CSANHRDLTAYEQYF.

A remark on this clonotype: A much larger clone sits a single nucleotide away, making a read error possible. The CDR3 loop is CASSRTASTGTQYF. The CDR3 DNA is TGTGCCAGCTCGCGGACAGCGAGCACAGGTACGCAGTATTTT. The rearrangement uses TRBV25-1 and TRBJ2-3; a possible D gene is TRBD1 (6 bases). In germline, CDR1 is MGHDK, CDR2 SYGVNS. The CDR3 length is 14 residues.

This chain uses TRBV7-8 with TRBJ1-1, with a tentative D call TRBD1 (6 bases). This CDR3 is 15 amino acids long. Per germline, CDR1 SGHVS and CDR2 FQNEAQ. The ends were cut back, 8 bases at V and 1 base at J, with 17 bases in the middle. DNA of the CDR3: TGTGCCAGCTCACCACAGGGTAGGGGGAACACTGAAGCTTTCTTT. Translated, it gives CASSPQGRGNTEAFF.

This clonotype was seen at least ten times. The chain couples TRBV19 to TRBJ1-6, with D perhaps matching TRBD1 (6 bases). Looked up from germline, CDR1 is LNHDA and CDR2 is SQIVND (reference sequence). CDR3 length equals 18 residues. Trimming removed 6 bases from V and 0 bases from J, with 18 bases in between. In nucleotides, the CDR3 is TGTGCCAGTAGGCTCCTCGGACAGTCAAGCTCCTATAATTCACCCCTCCACTTT. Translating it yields CASRLLGQSSSYNSPLHF.

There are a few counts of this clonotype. The CDR3: CASSYGVWGRWAEAFF. The CDR3 DNA reads TGTGCCAGCAGTTACGGAGTGTGGGGGAGGTGGGCTGAAGCTTTCTTT. The rearrangement uses TRBV6-2 or TRBV6-3 and TRBJ1-1, with D perhaps matching TRBD1 (5 bases). Trimming took off 2 bases at V and 6 bases at J, with 19 bases between the two ends. CDR1 MNHEY and CDR2 SVGEGT come from the germline V gene. The CDR3 has 16 amino acids.